Presented here are 7 T cell receptor beta chains from one specimen sequenced in a study of T cells after yellow fever vaccination. A single record per CDR3 protein comes from TCRdb applying MiXCR to the 5' RACE reads. In the table there are some 69,000 distinct CDR3 sequences, around 6.2% of which are singletons. This sample comprised CD4+ T cells sorted from PBMCs, obtained more than 13 days after the first yellow fever vaccination. All receptors come from a man aged 18-30 years who received the YFV17D yellow fever vaccine.

The rearrangement joins TRBV7-8 to TRBJ2-1; a possible D gene is TRBD2 (7 bases). V dropped 3 bases and J dropped 2 bases, with 8 bases sitting between them. CDR1 is SGHVS, CDR2 FQNEAQ, per germline. The CDR3 totals 14 residues. The CDR3 spells CASSFGGPYNEQFF. The CDR3 DNA reads TGTGCCAGCAGCTTCGGGGGGCCCTACAATGAGCAGTTCTTC.

Many counts were recorded for this clonotype. This chain links TRBV5-1 with TRBJ2-1; 11 bases line up with TRBD1. V lost 4 bases to trimming and J lost 4 bases; unmatched junction nucleotides: 4. The CDR3 has 15 residues. The germline gives CDR1 SGHRS, CDR2 YFSETQ. The CDR3 DNA reads as TGCGCCAGCAGCCCGGGACAGGGGGAATACAATGAGCAGTTCTTC. Residues: CASSPGQGEYNEQFF.

There are many counts of this clonotype. The chain combines TRBV6-5 with TRBJ1-4; 7 bases agree with TRBD1. Germline V gene sequence: CDR1 MNHEY, CDR2 SVGAGI. The CDR3 consists of 13 residues. The V and J ends lost 6 bases and 7 bases, in that order; junction bases with no gene match: 5. As DNA, the CDR3 is TGTGCCAGCAGCCAAAACAGGGGTGAAAAACTGTTTTTT. Protein sequence: CASSQNRGEKLFF.

The rearrangement uses TRBV3-1 and TRBJ1-5; 8 bases map to TRBD1. The germline V gene has CDR1 LGHDT and CDR2 YNNKEL (reference sequence). There are 14 residues in the CDR3. Unmatched junction bases numbered 5, after V lost 6 bases and J lost 4 bases. The CDR3: CASSIGTGNQPQHF. DNA for the CDR3: TGTGCCAGCAGTATAGGGACAGGTAATCAGCCCCAGCATTTT.

In this sample, this clonotype turned up many times. The chain employs TRBV6-5 and TRBJ2-3, with 10 bases identical to TRBD1. V lost 6 bases, J lost 5 bases, and 8 bases stayed unmatched. This CDR3 has 15 amino acids. Germline CDR1 is MNHEY and CDR2 is SVGAGI. The CDR3 nucleotides read TGTGCCAGCAGCTACGACAGGGGGCATCGAGATACGCAGTATTTT. Translated: CASSYDRGHRDTQYF.

This clonotype was seen ten or more times. The chain couples TRBV5-1 to TRBJ2-3, with 10 positions matching TRBD2. This CDR3 contains 18 residues. Germline lookup yields CDR1 SGHRS and CDR2 YFSETQ. V was clipped by 4 bases and J by 1 base; unmatched bases: 12. The CDR3 nucleotides read TGCGCCAGCAGCCGCTGGGATGGGACTAGCGTCCGCACAGATACGCAGTATTTT. It encodes CASSRWDGTSVRTDTQYF. Combining the CDR3 with reference TRBV5-1 and TRBJ2-3 gives the whole variable domain KAGVTQTPRYLIKTRGQQVTLSCSPISGHRSVSWYQQTPGQGLQFLFEYFSETQRNKGNFPGRFSGRQFSNSRSEMNVSTLELGDSALYLCASSRWDGTSVRTDTQYFGPGTRLTVL.

In this sample, this clonotype turned up many times. The V and J genes are TRBV6-2 or TRBV6-3 and TRBJ2-5; D unresolved. The CDR3 has 16 residues. The germline V gene has CDR1 MNHEY and CDR2 SVGEGT. The ends were cut back, 2 bases at V and 5 bases at J, with 18 bases in the middle. This chain's CDR3 is CASSYPFGLLEETQYF. The CDR3 bases are TGTGCCAGCAGTTACCCTTTCGGCCTCTTGGAGGAGACCCAGTACTTC.